A single sample is the source of the 26 T cell receptor beta chains below, sequenced in a study of T cells in Graves' hyperthyroidism and ophthalmopathy. Template material for amplifying TCR beta CDR3 regions consisted of RNA transcripts. The HTBI primer set was used in a first-round RT-PCR of the TCR CDR3. One entry per CDR3 protein, called by TCRdb with MiXCR from the multiplex PCR reads. This sample has about 600,000 distinct CDR3 sequences, with about a sixth found just once. Sequenced material: blood. The receptors here all came from a woman aged 40-49 years with Graves' ophthalmopathy.

This chain links TRBV29-1 with TRBJ2-1, with D maybe TRBD1 (5 bases). V lost 7 bases, J lost 3 bases, and 19 bases lay in between. Germline CDR1 reads SQVTM; CDR2 reads ANQGSEA. The CDR3 spans 15 residues. The CDR3 DNA reads TGCAGCGATCTACTTGGGGCAGGGCTCTACAATGAGCAGTTCTTC. This translates into CSDLLGAGLYNEQFF.

This clonotype was seen at least ten times. V gene TRBV5-1 combines with J gene TRBJ2-1; 7 bases are a match to TRBD1. The germline V gene has CDR1 SGHRS and CDR2 YFSETQ. V gave up 7 bases and J gave up 4 bases; unmatched junction bases: 11. The CDR3 loop spans 15 amino acids. The CDR3 region has the DNA TGCGCCAGCTGCTCTGGGGACAGCCGATACAATGAGCAGTTCTTC. It specifies CASCSGDSRYNEQFF.

This clonotype has ten or more counts. The J gene is TRBJ1-1, the V gene TRBV30, with D hard to call. CDR3 length equals 12 residues. V was trimmed by 3 bases and J by 6 bases, leaving 11 bases between them. Per germline, CDR1 GTSNPN and CDR2 SVGIG (reference sequence). CDR3 in amino acids: CAWSRGIPEAFF. Written as DNA, the CDR3 is TGTGCCTGGAGCCGTGGTATTCCTGAAGCTTTCTTT. Filled out from reference TRBV30 and TRBJ1-1, the complete variable domain reads SQTIHQWPATLVQPVGSPLSLECTVEGTSNPNLYWYRQAAGRGLQLLFYSVGIGQISSEVPQNLSASRPQDRQFILSSKKLLLSDSGFYLCAWSRGIPEAFFGQGTRLTVV.

This clonotype was observed many times. The V call is TRBV7-8, the J call TRBJ1-1; tentatively, D is TRBD1 (5 bases). The CDR3 covers 14 residues. CDR1 and CDR2 (germline): SGHVS, FQNEAQ. V lost 9 bases to trimming and J lost 4 bases, with 18 bases between them. The CDR3 here is CASCRGPSGTEAFF. The CDR3 DNA follows: TGTGCCAGTTGCCGGGGACCTTCGGGCACTGAAGCTTTCTTT.

V gene TRBV28 combines with J gene TRBJ2-3; no clear D. Germline CDR1 and CDR2: MDHEN and SYDVKM. V shed 3 bases and J shed 3 bases, with 13 bases lying between them. This CDR3 region has 15 residues. The CDR3 is CASSFLADGTDTQYF. CDR3 DNA sequence: TGTGCCAGCAGTTTCTTAGCAGACGGTACAGATACGCAGTATTTT.

This clonotype has ten or more counts. The rearrangement uses TRBV20-1 and TRBJ1-2; D not certain. The CDR3 consists of 12 residues. Germline CDR1 is DFQATT and CDR2 is SNEGSKA (reference sequence). V was trimmed by 3 bases and J by 7 bases, leaving 12 bases between them. The CDR3 nucleotides are TGCAGTGCTAGCCAGGCGAGCGGTGGCTACACCTTC. As protein: CSASQASGGYTF.

Ten or more counts support this clonotype. The rearrangement links TRBV2 to TRBJ2-1; possible D gene TRBD2, 6 bases. V lost 0 bases and J 9 bases, leaving 12 bases between the germline ends. The CDR3 contains 14 residues. The germline V gene has CDR1 SNHLY and CDR2 FYNNEI. The CDR3 bases are TGTGCCAGCAGTGAAGCCCTAGCGAGGGGTGAGCAGTTCTTC. Encoded protein: CASSEALARGEQFF.

This clonotype was counted a few times. The rearrangement links TRBV5-1 to TRBJ1-1, with 10 bases aligning to TRBD1. The germline V gene has CDR1 SGHRS and CDR2 YFSETQ. Trimming took 4 bases from V and 0 from J; bases not matched to a gene: 6. This CDR3 has 16 residues. The CDR3 spells CASSLRDRGVNTEAFF. As DNA, the CDR3 is TGCGCCAGCAGCCTCCGGGACAGGGGTGTGAACACTGAAGCTTTCTTT.

This chain links TRBV5-1 with TRBJ1-5; D unresolved. CDR3 length: 13 amino acids. V was shortened by 2 bases and J by 4 bases, with 7 bases between the two germline ends. CDR1 and CDR2 (germline): SGHRS, YFSETQ. The DNA for the CDR3 is TGCGCCAGCAGCTTAGGAAAAAATCAGCCCCAGCATTTT. This codes for CASSLGKNQPQHF.

There are many counts of this clonotype. One junction end does not reproduce the germline sequence, and a read error may be involved. The DNA of the CDR3 is TGTGCCAGCTCTCCACTGGGGGTTCAAGAGACCCAGTACTTC. This sequence encodes CASSPLGVQETQYF. The chain employs TRBV18 and TRBJ2-5; D is possibly TRBD1 or TRBD2 (5 bases each). Germline V gives CDR1 KGHSH, CDR2 LQKENI. The CDR3 is 14 amino acids.

V and J are TRBV7-8 and TRBJ2-3, with 10 bases identical to TRBD2. V trimming: 3 bases; J trimming: 14 bases; junction bases outside the gene matches: 5. The germline V gene encodes CDR1 SGHVS and CDR2 FQNEAQ. The CDR3 has 12 residues. This chain's CDR3 is CASSFGTSAGYF. CDR3 bases: TGTGCCAGCAGCTTTGGGACTAGCGCAGGGTATTTT.

The chain carries TRBV12-3 or TRBV12-4 and TRBJ2-7; tentatively, D is TRBD1 (5 bases). The CDR3 spans 14 residues. The ends were cut back, 5 bases at V and 6 bases at J, with 17 bases in the middle. The CDR3 loop reads CASSQTETLGEQYF. The CDR3 DNA follows: TGTGCCAGCAGTCAGACAGAAACTCTAGGCGAGCAGTACTTC.

This rearrangement joins TRBV10-3 to TRBJ2-5; possibly TRBD1 for D (6 bases). This CDR3 contains 15 residues. The germline CDR1 and CDR2 sequences are ENHRY and SYGVKD. V lost 3 bases and J lost 5, with 16 bases in between. Written as DNA, the CDR3 is TGTGCCATCAGTGATTCCGTGGGGGCTGGGGAGACCCAGTACTTC. It codes for CAISDSVGAGETQYF.

The chain employs TRBV5-4 and TRBJ2-1; D remains unclear. This CDR3 has 17 amino acids. From germline, CDR1 is SGHNT and CDR2 YYREEE (reference sequence). V was pared by 0 bases and J by 4 bases, with 17 bases between. The CDR3 loop reads CASSLGGPQQAYNEQFF. The CDR3 DNA reads TGTGCCAGCAGCTTGGGGGGTCCCCAACAAGCATACAATGAGCAGTTCTTC.

There are many counts of this clonotype. The chain links TRBV5-1 to TRBJ2-1; no reliable D call. This CDR3 has 19 amino acids. The V gene lost 0 bases and the J gene lost 1 base, with 20 bases spanning the gap. Looked up from germline, CDR1 is SGHRS and CDR2 is YFSETQ. CDR3 nucleotide sequence: TGCGCCAGCAGCTTGGACCCGGTGACGGTGGGTCGATCCTACAATGAGCAGTTCTTC. Protein product: CASSLDPVTVGRSYNEQFF.

As for this clonotype: This sequence may be a read error, since a much larger clone differs from it by one base. The rearrangement links TRBV2 to TRBJ2-5, with D perhaps matching TRBD1 (5 bases). In germline, CDR1 is SNHLY, CDR2 FYNNEI. The length of the CDR3 is 14 residues. The CDR3 nucleotides read TGTGCCAGCAGTAAGGGGCAGGTCCAAGAGGCCCAGTACTTC. Its translation is CASSKGQVQEAQYF. Combining the CDR3 with reference TRBV2 and TRBJ2-5 gives the whole variable domain EPEVTQTPSHQVTQMGQEVILRCVPISNHLYFYWYRQILGQKVEFLVSFYNNEISEKSEIFDDQFSVERPDGSNFTLKIRSTKLEDSAMYFCASSKGQVQEAQYFGPGTRLLVL.

This clonotype has ten or more counts. J is TRBJ2-2 and V is TRBV28; 8 nucleotides align to TRBD1. This CDR3 comprises 16 residues. Germline V CDR1 and CDR2: MDHEN, SYDVKM. V trimming: 7 bases; J trimming: 1 base; junction bases outside the gene matches: 8. The CDR3 coding sequence is TGTGCCAGCACCAACCCCGGGACAGGGAACACCGGGGAGCTGTTTTTT. Translation: CASTNPGTGNTGELFF.

The rearrangement joins TRBV2 to TRBJ2-4, with D unclear. V lost 3 bases to trimming and J lost 5 bases, with 11 bases between them. The germline V gene encodes CDR1 SNHLY and CDR2 FYNNEI. The CDR3 spans 14 residues. The CDR3 nucleotides are TGTGCCAGCAGTGAGTGGGATACTCAAAACATTCAGTACTTC. The encoded protein is CASSEWDTQNIQYF. The full variable domain, its missing parts supplied by reference TRBV2 and TRBJ2-4, is EPEVTQTPSHQVTQMGQEVILRCVPISNHLYFYWYRQILGQKVEFLVSFYNNEISEKSEIFDDQFSVERPDGSNFTLKIRSTKLEDSAMYFCASSEWDTQNIQYFGAGTRLSVL.

Many counts were recorded for this clonotype. A much larger clone is a single base away; this may be a read error. The chain links TRBV3-1 to TRBJ2-2; 12 bases are a match to TRBD2. J lost 5 bases, V lost 6 bases, and 1 base had no gene match. The CDR3 spans 14 residues. Germline CDR1 reads LGHDT; CDR2 reads YNNKEL (reference sequence). The CDR3: CASRGTSGTGELFF. CDR3 bases: TGTGCCAGCAGGGGGACTAGCGGGACCGGGGAGCTGTTTTTT.

The rearrangement uses TRBV3-1 and TRBJ2-1, with D possibly called TRBD1 or TRBD2 (5 bases each). In germline, CDR1 is LGHDT, CDR2 YNNKEL (reference sequence). The CDR3 loop spans 17 amino acids. Deletions cut 1 base from V and 1 base from J, with 14 bases between. The CDR3 spells CASSQVAGGVSYNEQFF. In nucleotides, the CDR3 is TGTGCCAGCAGCCAAGTAGCTGGGGGAGTATCCTACAATGAGCAGTTCTTC.

The chain uses TRBV27 and TRBJ1-4; 10 bases are a match to TRBD1. V trimming: 6 bases; J trimming: 8 bases; junction bases outside the gene matches: 9. CDR3 length equals 15 residues. Germline values: CDR1 MNHEY, CDR2 SMNVEV (reference sequence). CDR3: CASRADRGQGEKLFF. DNA of the CDR3: TGTGCCAGCAGGGCAGACAGGGGGCAAGGGGAAAAACTGTTTTTT.

This clonotype appeared a few times. The chain has TRBV10-3 and TRBJ1-1, with 12 bases that match TRBD1. V shed 2 bases and J 1 base; nucleotides not matched to a gene: 5. This CDR3 contains 17 residues. The V gene's germline CDR1 is ENHRY and CDR2 SYGVKD. The CDR3 is CAISERGGQGANTEAFF. The CDR3, as DNA: TGTGCCATCAGTGAGAGAGGGGGACAGGGGGCGAACACTGAAGCTTTCTTT.

This clonotype was seen a few times. The gene calls are TRBV11-2 and TRBJ2-1; TRBD2 matches 11 bases. The CDR3 is 14 residues long. V lost 5 bases, J lost 9 bases, and 6 bases stayed unmatched. Germline V gene lookup returns CDR1 SGHAT and CDR2 FQNNGV. The CDR3 reads CASSLAGGLSEQFF. The CDR3 DNA follows: TGTGCCAGCAGCCTAGCGGGGGGATTATCTGAGCAGTTCTTC.

The CDR3 loop reads CASSSSPSGNTIYF. The CDR3 DNA is TGTGCCAGCAGCTCGAGCCCCTCCGGAAACACCATATATTTT. This rearrangement joins TRBV7-8 to TRBJ1-3, with D unresolved. V was trimmed by 4 bases and J by 4 bases, leaving 11 bases between them. Per the germline V gene, CDR1 is SGHVS and CDR2 is FQNEAQ. The CDR3 sequence is 14 residues long.

This clonotype came up many times. The chain has TRBV18 and TRBJ2-5; 10 nucleotides match TRBD2. Germline CDR1 KGHSH, CDR2 LQKENI. The CDR3 runs to 19 residues. With 0 bases clipped from V and 5 bases from J, the junction kept 15 bases outside the gene matches. CDR3 sequence (DNA): TGTGCCAGCTCACCACCCCCCGAAGCGGGGGGGCTCAGGAGGGAGACCCAGTACTTC. Protein product: CASSPPPEAGGLRRETQYF.

In this sample, this clonotype turned up a few times. J is TRBJ2-7 and V is TRBV6-6; weak D call: TRBD2 (7 bases). Per germline, CDR1 MNHNY and CDR2 SVGAGI (reference sequence). This CDR3 has 16 amino acids. Deletions cut 2 bases from V and 5 bases from J, with 19 bases between. CDR3 loop: CASSYGGASRLNEQYF. CDR3 coding DNA: TGTGCCAGCAGTTACGGGGGGGCTTCTAGGTTGAACGAGCAGTACTTC.